The 5 T cell receptor beta chains below come from one sample, sequenced in a study of circulating and synovial CD4+ cells in juvenile arthritis. Only in-frame clones appear in the TCRdb table, and some are missing; sequencing was by immunoSEQ multiplex PCR. The repertoire holds some 33,000 clones, roughly 94% seen once, with roughly 0.7% in the top ten. The sequencing sample was made of CD4+ T cells from blood. These TCRs come from a human donor with juvenile idiopathic arthritis.

The chain couples TRBV6-5 to TRBJ1-5; 8 nucleotides line up with TRBD1. The trim removed 9 bases at V and 4 bases at J, leaving 8 bases unmatched. This CDR3 has 14 amino acids. In germline, CDR1 is MNHEY, CDR2 SVGAGI. CDR3 sequence: CASRQQGGNQPQHF. CDR3 nucleotide sequence: TGTGCCAGTCGGCAACAGGGGGGGAATCAGCCCCAGCATTTT.

V is TRBV6-4 and J is TRBJ1-2; a possible D gene is TRBD1 (6 bases). V was trimmed by 0 bases and J by 8 bases, leaving 13 bases between them. Per germline, CDR1 MRHNA and CDR2 SNTAGT. The CDR3 length is 14 residues. CDR3 DNA sequence: TGTGCCAGCAGTGACTCCCGAGGGGGGGGCGGCTACACCTTC. Translating gives CASSDSRGGGGYTF.

The chain combines TRBV30 with TRBJ1-3; tentatively, D is TRBD1 (6 bases). Trimming took off 3 bases at V and 4 bases at J, with 16 bases between the two ends. This CDR3 contains 15 residues. CDR1 and CDR2 from the germline V gene are GTSNPN and SVGIG (reference sequence). The CDR3 nucleotides read TGTGCCTGGAGGCCAGGGGACACGCTCGGAAACACCATATATTTT. Residues: CAWRPGDTLGNTIYF.

The rearrangement uses TRBV14 and TRBJ1-1, with TRBD1 matching 9 bases. In germline, CDR1 is SGHDN, CDR2 FVKESK. The CDR3 totals 14 residues. J was trimmed by 11 bases and V by 4 bases; bases with no gene match: 11. CDR3 nucleotides: TGTGCCAGCAGCCCCCGTGGGGGGACAGGGTTCGCTTTCTTT. Its protein product is CASSPRGGTGFAFF. The full variable domain, rest sourced from reference TRBV14 and TRBJ1-1, is EAGVTQFPSHSVIEKGQTVTLRCDPISGHDNLYWYRRVMGKEIKFLLHFVKESKQDESGMPNNRFLAERTGGTYSTLKVQPAELEDSGVYFCASSPRGGTGFAFFGQGTRLTVV.

The CDR3 loop reads CASRRTGINTGELFF. CDR3 coding DNA: TGCGCCAGCAGAAGGACAGGGATTAACACCGGGGAGCTGTTTTTT. The chain joins TRBV4-1 to TRBJ2-2, with 8 bases matching TRBD1. The germline V gene encodes CDR1 MGHRA and CDR2 YSYEKL. V was clipped by 6 bases and J by 2 bases; unmatched bases: 5. The CDR3 has 15 amino acids.